This entry lists 9 T cell receptor beta chains sequenced from one sample in a study of blood T cell repertoires in COVID-19. TCRdb's table, derived via immunoSEQ multiplex PCR, lists solely in-frame clones and lacks some. The sample carries 200,000 to 250,000 clones, approximately 85% recorded once. Sequencing was performed on peripheral blood. The receptors come from a man in his forties with acute or convalescent COVID-19.

This CDR3 is CASSVTGSNTEAFF. The CDR3 nucleotides read TGTGCCAGCAGCGTGACAGGGAGTAACACTGAAGCTTTCTTT. The genes are TRBV9 and TRBJ1-1, with 7 bases matching TRBD1. The length of the CDR3 is 14 residues. The ends lost 2 bases at V and 2 bases at J; junction bases unmatched: 3. Germline V gives CDR1 SGDLS, CDR2 YYNGEE.

The CDR3, as DNA: TGTGCCAGCAGTGGACAAGTCTATGGCTACACCTTC. This codes for CASSGQVYGYTF. This chain links TRBV12-3 or TRBV12-4 with TRBJ1-2, with TRBD1 as a possible D gene (5 bases). This CDR3 spans 12 amino acids. V was clipped by 5 bases and J by 4 bases, with 8 bases between them.

V usage is TRBV28 and J usage is TRBJ2-7; D may be TRBD2 (5 bases). Germline CDR1 MDHEN, CDR2 SYDVKM. CDR3 size: 14 residues. V was pared by 8 bases and J by 2 bases, with 16 bases between. The CDR3 coding sequence is TGTGCCAGCTTGAGAGAGGGTTGGACCTACGAGCAGTACTTC. Translation gives CASLREGWTYEQYF.

The V gene is TRBV5-3, the J gene TRBJ1-5, with D perhaps matching TRBD1 (5 bases). TRBV5-3 is an ORF, with its function uncertain. Trimming cost V 4 bases and J 8 bases, with 25 bases left between them. The CDR3 loop spans 17 amino acids. CDR3 in DNA: TGTGCCAGAAGCAGAAGGTTCGGGACTAGGCATAGAGAGCCCCAGCATTTT. Protein product: CARSRRFGTRHREPQHF.

This clone was picked up one time. The chain has TRBV28 and TRBJ1-1; D not certain. V was trimmed by 7 bases and J by 6 bases, leaving 12 bases between them. Germline V gives CDR1 MDHEN, CDR2 SYDVKM. CDR3 length: 12 residues. CDR3 nucleotide sequence: TGTGCCAGCAAAGCTTCGGAGGCTGAAGCTTTCTTT. Its protein is CASKASEAEAFF.

The genes are TRBV6-2 or TRBV6-3 and TRBJ2-6; 9 bases fit TRBD1. Unmatched junction bases numbered 4, after V lost 6 bases and J lost 4 bases. The CDR3 totals 15 residues. CDR1 is MNHEY and CDR2 is SVGEGT in the germline V gene. The CDR3 protein is CASSKQGAGANVLTF. The CDR3 DNA reads as TGTGCCAGCAGCAAACAGGGGGCCGGGGCCAACGTCCTGACTTTC.

The chain combines TRBV6-6 with TRBJ2-1; D unclear. CDR1 is MNHNY, CDR2 SVGAGI, per germline (reference sequence). The CDR3 runs to 12 residues. V gave up 2 bases and J gave up 7 bases, with 6 bases separating them. CDR3 coding DNA: TGTGCCAGCAGTTACCTCGGGAATGAGCAGTTCTTC. As protein: CASSYLGNEQFF.

The chain joins TRBV30 to TRBJ2-7, with D perhaps matching TRBD1 (7 bases). Trimming removed 0 bases at V and 6 bases at J, with 12 bases between. Germline CDR1 and CDR2: GTSNPN and SVGIG (reference sequence). The length of the CDR3 is 13 residues. In DNA, the CDR3 is TGTGCCTGGAGTGTACGGCAGGGGGGCGAGCAGTACTTC. This encodes CAWSVRQGGEQYF.

This chain joins TRBV5-1 and TRBJ2-3, with 7 bases matching TRBD2. The J segment lost 5 bases and the V segment lost 0 bases, leaving 9 bases of the junction unmatched. Per the germline V gene, CDR1 is SGHRS and CDR2 is YFSETQ. CDR3 length: 16 amino acids. The CDR3 region is CASSLDPVGGGDTQYF. In DNA form, the CDR3 reads TGCGCCAGCAGCTTGGACCCGGTTGGGGGGGGAGATACGCAGTATTTT.